These 29 T cell receptor beta chains originate from one sample sequenced in a study of blood T cell repertoires in COVID-19. TCRdb keeps only in-frame clones here, not all; method: immunoSEQ multiplex PCR. Of a few hundred thousand clones listed, 89% were seen once; the top ten hold 9.5% to 15%. Sample: peripheral blood. Receptor source: a woman aged 60-75 years with acute or convalescent COVID-19.

The chain links TRBV11-2 to TRBJ2-7; 14 bases match TRBD2. This CDR3 has 18 residues. J was trimmed by 2 bases and V by 5 bases; bases with no gene match: 11. CDR1 SGHAT and CDR2 FQNNGV come from the germline V gene. The CDR3 loop reads CASSLGLAGGPMAYEQYF. DNA of the CDR3: TGTGCCAGCAGCCTTGGACTAGCGGGAGGACCGATGGCCTACGAGCAGTACTTC.

The chain employs TRBV10-3 and TRBJ1-1; D is ambiguous. V was cut by 4 bases and J by 1 base, with 10 bases left in between. The CDR3 has 14 amino acids. The V gene's germline CDR1 is ENHRY and CDR2 SYGVKD. The CDR3 loop is CAISAEAGNTEAFF. Here the CDR3 DNA reads TGTGCCATCAGTGCAGAGGCTGGGAACACTGAAGCTTTCTTT.

This clone was recorded only once. This chain uses TRBV7-2 with TRBJ2-2; 7 bases map to TRBD1. This CDR3 is built from 15 residues. Germline V gene sequence: CDR1 SGHTA, CDR2 FQGNSA. V shed 6 bases and J 3 bases; nucleotides not matched to a gene: 7. CDR3 bases: TGTGCCAGCAGGCCTACGGGGACAGACACCGGGGAGCTGTTTTTT. It codes for CASRPTGTDTGELFF.

V gene TRBV28 combines with J gene TRBJ2-7, with D perhaps TRBD2 (7 bases). The CDR3 is 16 residues long. Trimming left V 4 bases short and J 5 bases short, with 21 bases between. Germline loops: CDR1 MDHEN, CDR2 SYDVKM. The CDR3 nucleotides read TGTGCCAGCAGTTCGGGGGGCGTCAGATTTACCGACGAGCAGTACTTC. Translation: CASSSGGVRFTDEQYF. Based on the CDR3 plus reference TRBV28 and TRBJ2-7, the full variable domain is DVKVTQSSRYLVKRTGEKVFLECVQDMDHENMFWYRQDPGLGLRLIYFSYDVKMKEKGDIPEGYSVSREKKERFSLILESASTNQTSMYLCASSSGGVRFTDEQYFGPGTRLTVT.

This clone was seen more than once but under ten times. The chain recombines TRBV7-9 with TRBJ1-6; 8 bases align to TRBD1. The germline CDR1 and CDR2 sequences are SEHNR and FQNEAQ (reference sequence). The CDR3 is made up of 19 amino acids. The V segment lost 2 bases and the J segment 6 bases; nucleotides outside the gene matches: 15. The CDR3 region is CASSLHPWGRTGPNSPLHF. The CDR3 DNA sequence: TGTGCCAGCAGCTTACACCCCTGGGGGCGGACAGGGCCTAATTCACCCCTCCACTTT.

The chain couples TRBV2 to TRBJ2-5, with 7 bases that match TRBD2. Looked up from germline, CDR1 is SNHLY and CDR2 is FYNNEI. With V trimmed by 0 bases and J by 2 bases, 6 bases remained unmatched. The CDR3 totals 16 residues. CDR3 amino acids: CASSEAPAGEQETQYF. CDR3 in DNA: TGTGCCAGCAGTGAAGCGCCGGCGGGGGAACAAGAGACCCAGTACTTC.

The chain joins TRBV6-1 to TRBJ1-6; D is possibly TRBD1 (5 bases). Trimming left V 1 base short and J 8 bases short, with 9 bases between. The CDR3 is 14 amino acids. Germline V lookup: CDR1 MNHNS, CDR2 SASEGT. This CDR3 reads CASSEDWGDSPLHF. DNA of the CDR3: TGTGCCAGCAGTGAAGATTGGGGGGATTCACCCCTCCACTTT.

The rearrangement uses TRBV30 and TRBJ1-2, with D possibly matching TRBD1 (5 bases). V was shortened by 4 bases and J by 4 bases, with 13 bases between the two germline ends. Germline V gene sequence: CDR1 GTSNPN, CDR2 SVGIG (reference sequence). This CDR3 has 13 amino acids. The CDR3 nucleotides read TGTGCCTGGAAGGGGTTAGACCTCTATGGCTACACCTTC. This encodes CAWKGLDLYGYTF.

This sequence joins TRBV14 and TRBJ1-1; a possible D gene is TRBD1 (5 bases). Per the germline V gene, CDR1 is SGHDN and CDR2 is FVKESK. The CDR3 extends over 13 amino acids. V was clipped by 0 bases and J by 10 bases, with 12 bases between them. The CDR3 reads CASSQDQRGRAFF. The CDR3 coding sequence is TGTGCCAGCAGCCAAGATCAGCGGGGCAGAGCTTTCTTT.

The chain uses TRBV24-1 and TRBJ2-3, with 12 bases identical to TRBD2. V was clipped by 4 bases and J by 1 base; unmatched bases: 11. CDR3 length: 19 residues. Germline values: CDR1 KGHDR, CDR2 SFDVKD. The CDR3 reads CATSDRYLAGGQGTDTQYF. Here the CDR3 DNA reads TGTGCCACCAGTGACCGATACCTAGCGGGGGGGCAGGGCACAGATACGCAGTATTTT.

The chain is built from TRBV9 and TRBJ2-1, with 12 bases that match TRBD2. Germline CDR1 is SGDLS and CDR2 is YYNGEE. CDR3 length equals 16 residues. J was trimmed by 5 bases and V by 4 bases; bases with no gene match: 7. CDR3 DNA: TGTGCCAGCAGCATGCCCCGGACTAGCGGGAACAATGAGCAGTTCTTC. Residues: CASSMPRTSGNNEQFF.

The rearrangement links TRBV12-3 or TRBV12-4 to TRBJ1-1; unclear D gene. The CDR3 has 11 amino acids. The V and J ends lost 7 bases and 11 bases respectively, with 14 bases between them. For the CDR3, the DNA is TGTGCCAGCACCACAAGTGTGAGGGCTTTCTTT. Residues: CASTTSVRAFF.

The V and J genes are TRBV4-1 and TRBJ1-1; 7 nucleotides line up with TRBD1. J gave up 9 bases and V 3 bases, and 7 bases lay outside the gene matches. The length of the CDR3 is 13 residues. CDR1 MGHRA and CDR2 YSYEKL come from the germline V gene. For the CDR3, the DNA is TGCGCCAGCAGCCAGAGGACAGGACAGCAAGCTTTCTTT. This translates into CASSQRTGQQAFF.

CDR3 in amino acids: CASSSGTSGYNEQFF. The DNA of the CDR3 is TGTGCCAGCAGCTCCGGGACTAGCGGCTACAATGAGCAGTTCTTC. This chain connects TRBV7-6 to TRBJ2-1; 11 nucleotides agree with TRBD2. The CDR3 totals 15 residues. V shed 4 bases, J shed 3 bases, and the junction held 2 bases outside the gene matches. The germline V gene has CDR1 SGHVS and CDR2 FNYEAQ.

This chain connects TRBV10-3 to TRBJ1-5, with D perhaps TRBD1 (6 bases). The CDR3 has 13 residues. Trimming left V 10 bases short and J 6 bases short, with 16 bases between. CDR1 and CDR2 from the germline V gene are ENHRY and SYGVKD. DNA for the CDR3: TGTGCCACTGAGGGGGGGCAGGGTCAGCCCCAGCATTTT. Translated, it gives CATEGGQGQPQHF.

This sequence joins TRBV7-9 and TRBJ2-3, with 11 bases aligning to TRBD2. V shed 3 bases and J 6 bases; nucleotides not matched to a gene: 5. The CDR3 consists of 15 residues. Per germline, CDR1 SEHNR and CDR2 FQNEAQ (reference sequence). CDR3 coding DNA: TGTGCCAGCAGCTTCCCTAGCGGGAGGATGGATACGCAGTATTTT. Protein product: CASSFPSGRMDTQYF.

V and J are TRBV19 and TRBJ1-3; D gene uncertain. The CDR3 runs to 13 residues. Trimming took off 8 bases at V and 4 bases at J, with 12 bases between the two ends. Germline values: CDR1 LNHDA, CDR2 SQIVND (reference sequence). CDR3 residues: CASAVQIGNTIYF. As DNA, the CDR3 is TGTGCCAGTGCCGTCCAGATCGGAAACACCATATATTTT.

The chain has TRBV28 and TRBJ1-1; D perhaps matches TRBD1 (5 bases). The germline V and J ends were trimmed by 3 bases and 4 bases, with 15 bases remaining between them. The germline V gene has CDR1 MDHEN and CDR2 SYDVKM. This CDR3 contains 15 residues. CDR3 region: CASSFIRGWGTEAFF. The CDR3 DNA follows: TGTGCCAGCAGTTTCATAAGGGGCTGGGGCACTGAAGCTTTCTTT. Full variable domain (outside the CDR3, taken from reference TRBV28 and TRBJ1-1): DVKVTQSSRYLVKRTGEKVFLECVQDMDHENMFWYRQDPGLGLRLIYFSYDVKMKEKGDIPEGYSVSREKKERFSLILESASTNQTSMYLCASSFIRGWGTEAFFGQGTRLTVV.

The rearrangement uses TRBV3-1 (or the pseudogene TRBV3-2) and TRBJ2-5; TRBD1 aligns across 9 bases. Germline values: CDR1 LGHDT, CDR2 YNNKEL (reference sequence). Losses at the gene ends were 3 bases for V and 5 bases for J; bases not matched to a gene: 7. The CDR3 contains 15 residues. The CDR3 sequence is CASSHPDRGSETQYF. The CDR3 coding sequence is TGTGCCAGCAGCCATCCGGACAGGGGTTCGGAGACCCAGTACTTC.

The V gene is TRBV9, the J gene TRBJ2-1; TRBD2 matches at 8 bases. V shed 3 bases and J 0 bases; nucleotides not matched to a gene: 5. The CDR3 has 16 amino acids. The germline V gene encodes CDR1 SGDLS and CDR2 YYNGEE. CDR3 residues: CASSGYGGVSYNEQFF. CDR3 nucleotide sequence: TGTGCCAGCAGCGGCTACGGGGGGGTCTCCTACAATGAGCAGTTCTTC.

The chain carries TRBV10-3 and TRBJ1-4; 10 bases are shared with TRBD1. V shed 4 bases, J shed 7 bases, and the junction held 0 bases outside the gene matches. This CDR3 has 13 amino acids. CDR1 and CDR2 (germline): ENHRY, SYGVKD. In nucleotides, the CDR3 is TGTGCCATCAGTGGGGACAGGGGTGAAAAACTGTTTTTT. It encodes CAISGDRGEKLFF.

V is TRBV5-5 and J is TRBJ1-3, with 7 bases that match TRBD1. CDR1 is SGHKS and CDR2 is YYEKEE in the germline V gene (reference sequence). CDR3 length: 16 residues. Trimming removed 6 bases from V and 4 bases from J; junction bases left unmatched: 13. CDR3 residues: CASKPNPTGAGNTIYF. The CDR3, as DNA: TGTGCCAGCAAACCGAATCCTACAGGGGCGGGAAACACCATATATTTT.

The chain employs TRBV3-1 (or the pseudogene TRBV3-2) and TRBJ2-2; D unclear. Trimming took 3 bases from V and 6 from J, leaving 5 bases between them. Germline loops: CDR1 LGHDT, CDR2 YNNKEL (reference sequence). The CDR3 totals 12 residues. CDR3 protein: CASSHGPGELFF. The CDR3 DNA follows: TGTGCCAGCAGCCATGGCCCCGGGGAGCTGTTTTTT.

V and J are TRBV7-9 and TRBJ2-3; 7 bases line up with TRBD2. J lost 4 bases, V lost 7 bases, and 5 bases had no gene match. The length of the CDR3 is 13 residues. Germline loops: CDR1 SEHNR, CDR2 FQNEAQ (reference sequence). CDR3 residues: CASTAGVSDTQYF. In DNA, the CDR3 is TGTGCCAGCACTGCGGGGGTTTCAGATACGCAGTATTTT.

In this sample, this clone turned up many times. The V and J genes are TRBV7-2 and TRBJ2-7, with D maybe TRBD2 (5 bases). Germline V lookup: CDR1 SGHTA, CDR2 FQGNSA. The CDR3 covers 15 residues. V lost 2 bases, J lost 3 bases, and 14 bases lay in between. The CDR3 coding sequence is TGTGCCAGCAGCTTATACGCTGGAGAGGGCTACGAGCAGTACTTC. Encoded protein: CASSLYAGEGYEQYF.

This clone showed up just once. The rearrangement joins TRBV29-1 to TRBJ1-6; 9 nucleotides align to TRBD1. The germline V gene encodes CDR1 SQVTM and CDR2 ANQGSEA. This CDR3 is 14 amino acids long. Losses at the gene ends were 6 bases for V and 7 bases for J; bases not matched to a gene: 7. The CDR3 here is CSVRSGTGNSPLHF. CDR3 sequence (DNA): TGCAGCGTCCGATCTGGGACAGGGAATTCACCCCTCCACTTT.

The V gene is TRBV5-1, the J gene TRBJ2-5; 9 bases are a match to TRBD2. Germline CDR1 is SGHRS and CDR2 is YFSETQ. With 0 bases clipped from V and 4 bases from J, the junction kept 10 bases outside the gene matches. CDR3 size: 17 residues. CDR3 coding DNA: TGCGCCAGCAGCTTGGTAGGGACTAGCCCCCTAGGAGAGACCCAGTACTTC. It encodes CASSLVGTSPLGETQYF.

The chain employs TRBV21-1 and TRBJ1-2. TRBV21-1 is listed as a pseudogene. This CDR3 is built from 12 residues. The CDR3 nucleotides are TGTGCCAGCCACGAGGGTGTGGGGGGCTACACCTTC. As protein: CASHEGVGGYTF.

The CDR3 here is CASSQCRGRFCIEAFF. In nucleotides, the CDR3 is TGTGCCAGCAGTCAATGCAGGGGCCGCTTCTGCATTGAAGCTTTCTTT. This rearrangement joins TRBV6-6 to TRBJ1-1; possibly TRBD1 for D (6 bases). The CDR3 loop spans 16 amino acids. In germline, CDR1 is MNHNY, CDR2 SVGAGI (reference sequence). V lost 5 bases and J 7 bases, leaving 23 bases between the germline ends.